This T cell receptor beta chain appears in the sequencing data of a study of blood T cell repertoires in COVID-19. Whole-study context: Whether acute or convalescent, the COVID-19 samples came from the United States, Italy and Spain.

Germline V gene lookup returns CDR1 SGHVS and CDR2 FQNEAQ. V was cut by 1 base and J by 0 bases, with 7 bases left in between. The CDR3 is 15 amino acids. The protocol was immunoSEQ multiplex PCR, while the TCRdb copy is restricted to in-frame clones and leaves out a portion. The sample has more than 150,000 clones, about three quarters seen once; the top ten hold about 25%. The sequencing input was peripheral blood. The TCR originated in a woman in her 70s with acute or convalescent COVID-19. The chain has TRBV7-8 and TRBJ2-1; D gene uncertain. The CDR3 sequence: CASSLVASSYNEQFF. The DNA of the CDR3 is TGTGCCAGCAGCTTAGTGGCAAGCTCCTACAATGAGCAGTTCTTC.